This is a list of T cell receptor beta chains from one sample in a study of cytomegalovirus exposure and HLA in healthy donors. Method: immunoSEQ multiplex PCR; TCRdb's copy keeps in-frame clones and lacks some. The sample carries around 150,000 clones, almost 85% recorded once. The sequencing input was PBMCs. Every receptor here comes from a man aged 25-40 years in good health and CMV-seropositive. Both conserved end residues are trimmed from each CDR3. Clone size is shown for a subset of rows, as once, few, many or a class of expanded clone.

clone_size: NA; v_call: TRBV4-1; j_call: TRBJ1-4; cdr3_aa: ASSQSQQGVGEKLF
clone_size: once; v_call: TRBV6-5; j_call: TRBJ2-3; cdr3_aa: ASSTRTESTDTQY
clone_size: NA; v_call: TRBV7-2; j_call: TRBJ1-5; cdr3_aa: ASSRGQGSNQPQH
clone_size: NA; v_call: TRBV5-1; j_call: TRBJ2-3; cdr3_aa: ASSLGNRAGDTQY
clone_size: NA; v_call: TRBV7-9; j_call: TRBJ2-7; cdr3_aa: ASSRPGGEQY
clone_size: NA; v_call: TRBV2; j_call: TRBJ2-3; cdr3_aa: ASRTGSSTDTQY
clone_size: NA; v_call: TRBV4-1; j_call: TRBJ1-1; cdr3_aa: ASRGQMNTEAF
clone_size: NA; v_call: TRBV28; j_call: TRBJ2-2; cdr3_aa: ASGPTGTGGELF
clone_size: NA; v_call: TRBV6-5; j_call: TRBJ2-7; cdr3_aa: ASSYGPRAYEQY
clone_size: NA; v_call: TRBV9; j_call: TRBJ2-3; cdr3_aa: ASSGKQGFGTDTQY
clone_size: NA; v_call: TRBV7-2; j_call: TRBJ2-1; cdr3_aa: ASSSITSGGAVVNEQF
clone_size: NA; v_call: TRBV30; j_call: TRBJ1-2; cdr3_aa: AWSVRRSLYGYT
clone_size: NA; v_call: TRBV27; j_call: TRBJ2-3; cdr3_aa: ASSLVGTSLEDTQY
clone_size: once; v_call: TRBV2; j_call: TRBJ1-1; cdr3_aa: ASSVLRRGVNTEAF
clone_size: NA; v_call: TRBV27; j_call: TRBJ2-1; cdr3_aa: ASSLSLWGDDYNEQF
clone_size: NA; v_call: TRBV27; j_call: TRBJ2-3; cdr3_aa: ASRNRLRLAGGLSTDTQY
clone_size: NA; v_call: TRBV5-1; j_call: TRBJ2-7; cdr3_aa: ASSTPFGVTGEEQY
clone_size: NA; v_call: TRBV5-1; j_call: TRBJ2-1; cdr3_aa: ASSRTSGSWSYNEQF
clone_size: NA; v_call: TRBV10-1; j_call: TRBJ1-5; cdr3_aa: ASSENKRDRDQPQH
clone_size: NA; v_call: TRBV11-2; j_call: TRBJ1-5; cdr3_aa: ASSGNRGPQH
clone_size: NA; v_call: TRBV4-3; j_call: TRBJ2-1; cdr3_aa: ASSQGSTSESYNEQF
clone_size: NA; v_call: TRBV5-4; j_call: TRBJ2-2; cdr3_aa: ASSLGTSGNTGELF
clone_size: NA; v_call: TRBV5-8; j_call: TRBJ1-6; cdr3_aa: ASSLEAGINSPLH
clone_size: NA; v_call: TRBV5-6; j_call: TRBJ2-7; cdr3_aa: ASSFPARGGEQY
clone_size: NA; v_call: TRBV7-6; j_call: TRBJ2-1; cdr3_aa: ASSGGTASSYNEQF
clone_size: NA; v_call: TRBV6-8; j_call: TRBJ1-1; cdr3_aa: ASRKFSEGNTEAF
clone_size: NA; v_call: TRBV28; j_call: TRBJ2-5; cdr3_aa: ASSFSGRSEETQY
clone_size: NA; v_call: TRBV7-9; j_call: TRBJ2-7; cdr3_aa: SSSTFQGLSPEQY
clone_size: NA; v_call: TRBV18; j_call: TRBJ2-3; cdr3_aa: ASSAGQGFPDTQY
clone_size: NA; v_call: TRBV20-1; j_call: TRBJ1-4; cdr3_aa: SAQASAVF
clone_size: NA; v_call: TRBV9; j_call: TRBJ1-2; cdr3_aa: ASSGRDRDRGNYGYT
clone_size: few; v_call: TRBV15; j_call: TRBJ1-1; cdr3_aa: ATSIRQFMNTEAF
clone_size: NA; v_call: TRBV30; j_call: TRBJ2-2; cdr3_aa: AWRSDRGAGELF
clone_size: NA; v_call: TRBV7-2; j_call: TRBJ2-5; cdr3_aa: ASSPRLRGGHETQY
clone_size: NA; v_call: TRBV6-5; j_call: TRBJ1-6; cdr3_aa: ASNRQGLGSPLH
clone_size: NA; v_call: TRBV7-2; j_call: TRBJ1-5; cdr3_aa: ASSLRGNQPQH
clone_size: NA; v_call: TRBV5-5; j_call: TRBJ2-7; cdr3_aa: ASSLDAGGGVEQY
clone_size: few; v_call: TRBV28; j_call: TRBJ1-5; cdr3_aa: ASSFFPSRYRGRGDDQPQH
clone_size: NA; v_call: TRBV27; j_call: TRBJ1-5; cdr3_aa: ASSLGQGARIGNQPQH
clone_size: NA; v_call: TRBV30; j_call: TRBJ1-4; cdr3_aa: AWSRGGRSEKLF
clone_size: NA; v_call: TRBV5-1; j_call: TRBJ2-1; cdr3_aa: ASSLALAGGNEQF
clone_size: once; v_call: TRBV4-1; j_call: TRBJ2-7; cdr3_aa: ASSQELVTLYEQY
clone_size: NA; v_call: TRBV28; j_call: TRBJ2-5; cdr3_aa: ASSLIGTRDQETQY
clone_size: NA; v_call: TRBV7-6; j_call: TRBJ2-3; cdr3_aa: ASSSWEGDTQY
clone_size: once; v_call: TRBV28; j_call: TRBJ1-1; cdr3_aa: ASSSGSVGGTEAF